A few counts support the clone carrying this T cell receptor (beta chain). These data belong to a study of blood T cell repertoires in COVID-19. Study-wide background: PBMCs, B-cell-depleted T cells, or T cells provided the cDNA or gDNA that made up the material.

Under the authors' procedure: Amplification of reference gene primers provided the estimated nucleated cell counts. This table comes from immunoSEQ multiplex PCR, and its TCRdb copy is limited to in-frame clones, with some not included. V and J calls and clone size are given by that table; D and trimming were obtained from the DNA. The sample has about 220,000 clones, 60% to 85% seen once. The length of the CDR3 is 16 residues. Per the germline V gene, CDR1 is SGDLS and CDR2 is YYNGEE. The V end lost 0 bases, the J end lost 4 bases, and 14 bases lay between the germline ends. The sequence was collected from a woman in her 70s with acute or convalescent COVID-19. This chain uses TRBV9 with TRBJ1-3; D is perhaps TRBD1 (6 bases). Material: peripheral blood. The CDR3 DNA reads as TGTGCCAGCAGCGTAGCTCCGCGGGGGCAAGGAAACACCATATATTTT. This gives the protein CASSVAPRGQGNTIYF.